Each of the 17 T cell receptor beta chains below was sequenced from the same sample in a study of T cells in women clearing cervical HPV infection. Data came from immunoSEQ multiplex PCR; TCRdb stores just in-frame clones and leaves some out. The repertoire table contains tens of thousands of clones. The sample comprised blood buffy coat. The receptors were gathered from a woman aged 18 to 75 with a cervical HPV16 infection that either progressed to CIN3+ or cleared (not recorded which).

As concerns this clone: The read finishes 3 residues shy of the CDR3 end, and the germline J gene is used to complete it. The rearrangement links TRBV18 to TRBJ1-5, with 7 bases matching TRBD1. Losses at the gene ends were 3 bases for V and 2 bases for J; bases not matched to a gene: 7. CDR3 length: 16 residues. Germline-derived CDR1 and CDR2 are KGHSH and LQKENI. The CDR3 reads CASSPMTGSGNQPQHF. CDR3 bases read: TGTGCCAGCTCACCGATGACAGGGTCTGGCAATCAGCCC.

Turning to this clone: From the germline J gene comes the end of the CDR3, since the read stops 3 residues before it. J is TRBJ2-7 and V is TRBV7-6; 8 bases agree with TRBD2. Germline CDR1 reads SGHVS; CDR2 reads FNYEAQ. The CDR3 runs 14 residues. The V gene end was trimmed by 7 bases and the J gene end by 1 base; junction bases not matched to a gene: 6. The CDR3 here is CASTPASGSYEQYF. The sequenced part of the CDR3 DNA is TGTGCCAGCACCCCGGCTAGCGGGTCCTACGAG.

As to this clone: The read terminates 3 residues ahead of where the CDR3 ends, so the germline J gene completes it. This chain joins TRBV24-1 and TRBJ2-5, with TRBD2 matching 7 bases. The CDR3 runs to 13 residues. Germline values: CDR1 KGHDR, CDR2 SFDVKD. V gave up 9 bases and J gave up 3 bases; unmatched junction bases: 6. The CDR3 reads CATAGGGKETQYF. The sequenced part of the CDR3 DNA is TGTGCCACCGCGGGCGGGGGAAAAGAGACC.

With respect to this clone: Coverage ceases 3 residues before the CDR3 finishes, and the germline J gene fills in the end. The chain joins TRBV20-1 to TRBJ2-3, with 9 bases that match TRBD2. J was trimmed by 0 bases and V by 5 bases; bases with no gene match: 6. Germline CDR1 reads DFQATT; CDR2 reads SNEGSKA (reference sequence). The CDR3 totals 15 residues. The CDR3 loop reads CSAAPGTSSTDTQYF. The sequenced part of the CDR3 DNA is TGCAGTGCTGCTCCAGGGACTAGCAGCACAGATACG.

Concerning this clone: The read comes to an end 3 residues before the CDR3 does, leaving the germline J gene to fill in the end. The genes are TRBV20-1 and TRBJ2-2; a possible D gene is TRBD2 (7 bases). Germline CDR1 reads DFQATT; CDR2 reads SNEGSKA (reference sequence). The length of the CDR3 is 13 residues. The CDR3 loop is CSAGPAGAEKLFF. The CDR3 DNA, read in part, is TGCAGTGCCGGCCCCGCGGGGGCAGAAAAG.

Concerning this clone itself: The CDR3 is cut off 3 residues early in the read; its end comes from the germline J gene. This chain connects TRBV2 to TRBJ1-2; TRBD1 is a possible D gene (5 bases). Trimming took off 5 bases at V and 6 bases at J, with 13 bases between the two ends. The CDR3 covers 13 residues. Germline loops: CDR1 SNHLY, CDR2 FYNNEI. CDR3 protein: CASSPRGGDGYTF. Incomplete CDR3 DNA: TGTGCCAGCAGTCCCCGGGGGGGGGATGGC.

Points on this clone: The CDR3 end falls 3 residues outside the read, so it is completed with the germline J gene. This chain connects TRBV19 to TRBJ1-2, with 7 bases that match TRBD1. V was pared by 6 bases and J by 4 bases, with 5 bases of the junction left unmatched. CDR1 LNHDA and CDR2 SQIVND come from the germline V gene (reference sequence). The CDR3 is made up of 13 amino acids. The covered CDR3 bases are TGTGCCAGTAGCGAGGGACAGAGCTATGGC. Translated: CASSEGQSYG. In full, the CDR3 reads CASSEGQSYGYTF.

CDR3 bases read: TGTGCCAGCAGCTTAAGTTGGCAGGGGGATGGC. It yields the protein CASSLSWQGDG. The full CDR3 is CASSLSWQGDGYTF. The rearrangement links TRBV7-9 to TRBJ1-2, with 7 bases fitting TRBD1. The read terminates 3 residues ahead of where the CDR3 ends, so the germline J gene completes it. Germline CDR1 is SEHNR and CDR2 is FQNEAQ (reference sequence). V shed 2 bases, J shed 6 bases, and the junction held 6 bases outside the gene matches. CDR3 size: 14 residues.

About this clone: The read halts 3 residues ahead of the CDR3 end, with the missing end drawn from the germline J gene. The chain carries TRBV5-1 and TRBJ1-2; TRBD1 agrees at 8 bases. The germline gives CDR1 SGHRS, CDR2 YFSETQ. Trimming cost V 0 bases and J 7 bases; bases outside gene matches: 14. This CDR3 region has 17 residues. The CDR3 reads CASSLETGATLGGGYTF. Incomplete CDR3 DNA: TGCGCCAGCAGCTTGGAGACAGGGGCCACTTTAGGGGGTGGC.

This clone is identified as medium-sized from frequency. The read terminates 3 residues ahead of where the CDR3 ends, so the germline J gene completes it. V is TRBV4-2 and J is TRBJ1-4; maybe TRBD1 (6 bases). Trimming cost V 0 bases and J 6 bases, with 17 bases left between them. The germline V gene has CDR1 LGHNA and CDR2 YNFKEQ. This CDR3 has 17 amino acids. CDR3 in amino acids: CASSQDPQTGRDEKLFF. The CDR3 bases that were read are TGTGCCAGCAGCCAAGATCCCCAAACAGGGAGGGATGAAAAA.

The CDR3 bases that were read are TGTGCCAGCAGCCCCCTTTTGTCTGAA. This sequence encodes CASSPLLSE. The entire CDR3 protein reads CASSPLLSEAFF. V is TRBV7-8 and J is TRBJ1-1, with D uncertain. The read falls 3 residues short of the CDR3 end, and the missing part is taken from the germline J gene. Trimming cost V 5 bases and J 6 bases, with 10 bases left between them. The CDR3 loop spans 12 amino acids. CDR1 is SGHVS, CDR2 FQNEAQ, per germline.

Details on this clone: The read gets to within 3 residues of the CDR3 end, and the germline J gene fills in the rest. The chain links TRBV30 to TRBJ2-7, with TRBD1 matching 8 bases. From germline, CDR1 is GTSNPN and CDR2 SVGIG (reference sequence). The V segment lost 2 bases and the J segment 0 bases; nucleotides outside the gene matches: 15. The CDR3 runs to 18 residues. The CDR3 bases that were read are TGTGCCTGGAGTAAAGACCCCGGAGGACAGGGACCCTCCTACGAG. As protein: CAWSKDPGGQGPSYE. The CDR3, in full, reads CAWSKDPGGQGPSYEQYF. The full variable domain, in which reference TRBV30 and TRBJ2-7 provide the parts outside the CDR3, is SQTIHQWPATLVQPVGSPLSLECTVEGTSNPNLYWYRQAAGRGLQLLFYSVGIGQISSEVPQNLSASRPQDRQFILSSKKLLLSDSGFYLCAWSKDPGGQGPSYEQYFGPGTRLTVT.

With respect to this clone: The read ends 3 residues before the CDR3 terminus; that terminus is restored from the germline J gene. V usage is TRBV19 and J usage is TRBJ2-5; D might be TRBD1 or TRBD2, each matching 7 bases. The CDR3 length is 14 residues. Germline lookup yields CDR1 LNHDA and CDR2 SQIVND (reference sequence). Trimming left V 6 bases short and J 4 bases short, with 15 bases between. Incomplete CDR3 DNA: TGTGCCAGTAGCCCACAGGGGAGGGTAGAGACC. Protein sequence: CASSPQGRVET. The full CDR3 sequence reads CASSPQGRVETQYF.

As for this clone: The read is 3 residues too short to cover the CDR3 end, so that end is filled in from the germline J gene. The V gene is TRBV20-1, the J gene TRBJ2-3, with 10 bases that match TRBD2. In germline, CDR1 is DFQATT, CDR2 SNEGSKA (reference sequence). The junction had 8 bases not matched to a gene; V was cut back by 5 bases and J by 3 bases. The CDR3 has 15 residues. The CDR3 reads CSAETSGQRTDTQYF. CDR3 DNA (partial): TGCAGTGCTGAGACTAGCGGGCAACGAACAGATACG.

Note on this clone: The read halts 3 residues ahead of the CDR3 end, with the missing end drawn from the germline J gene. V and J are TRBV2 and TRBJ2-2; perhaps TRBD2 as D (7 bases). Germline CDR1 SNHLY, CDR2 FYNNEI. The CDR3 consists of 15 residues. The CDR3 region is CASSEPRGLESPLFF. The DNA read from the CDR3 is TGTGCCAGCAGTGAACCGCGGGGGCTGGAATCACCG.

Regarding this clone: The read gets to within 3 residues of the CDR3 end, and the germline J gene fills in the rest. The chain links TRBV19 to TRBJ2-7, with 7 bases fitting TRBD1. The V segment lost 6 bases and the J segment 3 bases; nucleotides outside the gene matches: 11. Germline CDR1 reads LNHDA; CDR2 reads SQIVND (reference sequence). CDR3 length: 15 amino acids. The CDR3 loop reads CASRSPGQPYYEQYF. The DNA read from the CDR3 is TGTGCCAGTAGGTCTCCGGGACAGCCCTACTACGAG.

As to this clone: The read is 3 residues too short to cover the CDR3 end, so that end is filled in from the germline J gene. The V and J genes are TRBV19 and TRBJ2-3; 14 bases align to TRBD2. The V segment lost 5 bases and the J segment 1 base; nucleotides outside the gene matches: 5. The CDR3 is made up of 17 amino acids. Per the germline V gene, CDR1 is LNHDA and CDR2 is SQIVND (reference sequence). The DNA read from the CDR3 is TGTGCCAGTAGTCCCCGGACTAGCGGGGGGCGCACAGATACG. This gives the protein CASSPRTSGGRTDT. The complete CDR3 reads CASSPRTSGGRTDTQYF.